Below are 10 T cell receptor beta chains sequenced from a single sample in a study of T cells after yellow fever vaccination. One entry per CDR3 protein, called by TCRdb with MiXCR from the 5' RACE reads. Of about 500,000 distinct CDR3 sequences in the sample, about a sixth were seen once. Sequencing was performed on PBMCs, taken 4 to 5 days after the first yellow fever vaccination. These receptors originate from a man between 18 and 35 years old who received the YFV17D yellow fever vaccine.

The chain recombines TRBV7-2 with TRBJ2-3; the match to TRBD2 covers 12 bases. Trimming took 5 bases from V and 6 from J; bases not matched to a gene: 9. The V gene's germline CDR1 is SGHTA and CDR2 FQGNSA. This CDR3 has 16 residues. Here the CDR3 DNA reads TGTGCCAGCAGCGAATGGCTAGCGGGGGGGCCGGATACGCAGTATTTT. It specifies CASSEWLAGGPDTQYF.

In this sample, this clonotype turned up many times. The V gene is TRBV12-3 or TRBV12-4, the J gene TRBJ1-1; D is perhaps TRBD1 (6 bases). Deletions cut 6 bases from V and 3 bases from J, with 8 bases between. The CDR3 is 12 residues long. This chain's CDR3 is CASRNRDTEAFF. The DNA of the CDR3 is TGTGCCAGCAGGAACAGGGACACTGAAGCTTTCTTT.

This clonotype came up a few times. The chain uses TRBV20-1 and TRBJ1-1; D not resolved. Per the germline V gene, CDR1 is DFQATT and CDR2 is SNEGSKA (reference sequence). This CDR3 contains 12 residues. V dropped 6 bases and J dropped 4 bases, with 12 bases sitting between them. The CDR3 DNA follows: TGCAGTGCGACGCCGATAATCACTGAAGCTTTCTTT. This sequence encodes CSATPIITEAFF.

This clonotype was counted only a few times. This chain joins TRBV7-2 and TRBJ2-5; 10 bases match TRBD2. The CDR3 is made up of 15 amino acids. V was clipped by 5 bases and J by 4 bases; unmatched bases: 7. Germline V gene sequence: CDR1 SGHTA, CDR2 FQGNSA. CDR3 sequence reads: CASSRGASGGETQYF. The CDR3, as DNA: TGTGCCAGCAGCCGAGGGGCTAGCGGGGGAGAGACCCAGTACTTC.

This clonotype showed up just a few times. The chain recombines TRBV5-4 with TRBJ2-3; 9 nucleotides align to TRBD2. The CDR3 consists of 16 residues. J gave up 5 bases and V 1 base, and 8 bases lay outside the gene matches. Looked up from germline, CDR1 is SGHNT and CDR2 is YYREEE (reference sequence). DNA for the CDR3: TGTGCCAGCAGCTTGTTGGCTAGCGGGGTCCAAGATACGCAGTATTTT. Amino acids: CASSLLASGVQDTQYF.

The table lists this clonotype with a few counts. This rearrangement joins TRBV5-1 to TRBJ2-5; unclear D gene. V was pared by 4 bases and J by 2 bases, with 15 bases between. This CDR3 comprises 15 residues. CDR1 and CDR2 from the germline V gene are SGHRS and YFSETQ. CDR3 in amino acids: CASSPSTPPQETQYF. CDR3 nucleotide sequence: TGCGCCAGCAGCCCATCGACTCCCCCACAAGAGACCCAGTACTTC.

The chain has TRBV12-3 or TRBV12-4 and TRBJ1-1; tentatively, D is TRBD1 (6 bases). The CDR3 runs 12 residues. V was shortened by 5 bases and J by 7 bases, with 11 bases between the two germline ends. CDR3 bases: TGTGCCAGCAGTCTGGGGGCGATTGAAGCTTTCTTT. It encodes CASSLGAIEAFF.

The V and J genes are TRBV6-2 or TRBV6-3 and TRBJ2-1; D gene unclear. V lost 5 bases and J lost 5, with 13 bases in between. This CDR3 is built from 14 residues. Germline-derived CDR1 and CDR2 are MNHEY and SVGEGT. The CDR3 DNA reads as TGTGCCAGCAGTCGGGTTGACTCAAACAATGAGCAGTTCTTC. It yields the protein CASSRVDSNNEQFF.

The rearrangement joins TRBV12-3 or TRBV12-4 to TRBJ1-1, with D maybe TRBD1 (6 bases). With 5 bases removed from V and 4 bases from J, the gap between germline ends came to 14 bases. CDR3 size: 14 residues. CDR3: CASSRTGYGTEAFF. The CDR3 DNA sequence: TGTGCCAGCAGTCGTACAGGGTATGGCACTGAAGCTTTCTTT.

The V call is TRBV7-3, the J call TRBJ2-3; D unclear. The CDR3 runs to 14 residues. V gave up 5 bases and J gave up 1 base, with 10 bases separating them. Germline V gives CDR1 SGHTA, CDR2 FQGTGA. The CDR3, as DNA: TGTGCCAGCAGCCCAAATTCAGGCACAGATACGCAGTATTTT. Its protein is CASSPNSGTDTQYF.